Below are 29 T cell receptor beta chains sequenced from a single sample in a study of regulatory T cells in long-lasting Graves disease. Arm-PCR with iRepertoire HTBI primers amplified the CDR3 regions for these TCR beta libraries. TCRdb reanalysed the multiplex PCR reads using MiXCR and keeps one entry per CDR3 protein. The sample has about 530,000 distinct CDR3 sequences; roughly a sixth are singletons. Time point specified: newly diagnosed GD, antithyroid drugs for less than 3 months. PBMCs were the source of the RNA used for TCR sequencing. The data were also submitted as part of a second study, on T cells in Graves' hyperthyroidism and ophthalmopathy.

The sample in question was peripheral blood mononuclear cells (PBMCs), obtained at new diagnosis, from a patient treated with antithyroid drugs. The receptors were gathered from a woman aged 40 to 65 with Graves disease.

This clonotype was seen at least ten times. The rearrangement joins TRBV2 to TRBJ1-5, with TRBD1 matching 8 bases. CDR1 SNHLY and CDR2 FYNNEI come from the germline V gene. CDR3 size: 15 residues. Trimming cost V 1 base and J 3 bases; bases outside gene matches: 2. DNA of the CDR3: TGTGCCAGCAGTGAAGGGACAGGGCCCAATCAGCCCCAGCATTTT. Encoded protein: CASSEGTGPNQPQHF.

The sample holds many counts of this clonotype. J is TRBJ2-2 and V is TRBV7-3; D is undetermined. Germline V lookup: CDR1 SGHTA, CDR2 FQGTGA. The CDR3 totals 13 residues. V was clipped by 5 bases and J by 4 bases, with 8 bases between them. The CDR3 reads CASSPSSTGELFF. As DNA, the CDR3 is TGTGCCAGCAGCCCCTCGAGCACCGGGGAGCTGTTTTTT.

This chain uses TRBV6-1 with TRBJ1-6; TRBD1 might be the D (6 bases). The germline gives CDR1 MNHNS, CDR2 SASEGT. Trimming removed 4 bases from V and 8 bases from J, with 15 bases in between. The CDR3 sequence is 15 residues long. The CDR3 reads CASSAPRGEDSPLHF. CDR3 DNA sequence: TGTGCCAGCAGTGCCCCGAGGGGGGAGGATTCACCCCTCCACTTT.

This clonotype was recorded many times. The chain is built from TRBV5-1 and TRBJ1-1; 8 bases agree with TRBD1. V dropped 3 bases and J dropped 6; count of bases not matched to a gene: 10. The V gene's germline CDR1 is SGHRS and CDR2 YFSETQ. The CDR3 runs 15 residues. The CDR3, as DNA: TGCGCCAGCAGCTATGGACAGGGACGCTCGGCTGAAGCTTTCTTT. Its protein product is CASSYGQGRSAEAFF.

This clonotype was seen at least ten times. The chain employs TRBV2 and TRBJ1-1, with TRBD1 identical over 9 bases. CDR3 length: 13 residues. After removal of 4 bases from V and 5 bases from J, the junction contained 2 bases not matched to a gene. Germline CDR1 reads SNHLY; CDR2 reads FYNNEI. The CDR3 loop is CASSAGQGTEAFF. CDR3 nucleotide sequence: TGTGCCAGCAGTGCTGGACAGGGGACTGAAGCTTTCTTT.

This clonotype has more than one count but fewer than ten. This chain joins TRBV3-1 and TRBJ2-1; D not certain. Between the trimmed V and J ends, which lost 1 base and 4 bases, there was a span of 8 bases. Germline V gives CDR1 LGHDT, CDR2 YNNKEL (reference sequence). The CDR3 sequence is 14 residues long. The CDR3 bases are TGTGCCAGCAGCCAAGGAGACCCATACAATGAGCAGTTCTTC. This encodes CASSQGDPYNEQFF.

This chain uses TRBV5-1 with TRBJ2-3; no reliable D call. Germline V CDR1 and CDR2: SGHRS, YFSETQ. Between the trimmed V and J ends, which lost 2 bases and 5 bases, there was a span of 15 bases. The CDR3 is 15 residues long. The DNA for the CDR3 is TGCGCCAGCAGCTTTGCAAGCCCCTCGGAAGATACGCAGTATTTT. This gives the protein CASSFASPSEDTQYF.

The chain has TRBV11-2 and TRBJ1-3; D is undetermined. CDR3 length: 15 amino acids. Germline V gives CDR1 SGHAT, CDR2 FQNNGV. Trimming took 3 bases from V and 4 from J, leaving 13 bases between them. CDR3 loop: CASSFEGLGGNTIYF. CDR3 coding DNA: TGTGCCAGCAGCTTTGAGGGCTTGGGGGGAAACACCATATATTTT.

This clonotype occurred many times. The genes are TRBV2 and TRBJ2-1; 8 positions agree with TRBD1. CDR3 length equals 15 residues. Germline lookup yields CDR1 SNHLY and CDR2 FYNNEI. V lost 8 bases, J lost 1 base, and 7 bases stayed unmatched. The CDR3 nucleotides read TGTGCCAGCGCCGGTAGGACAGGGTCCTACAATGAGCAGTTCTTC. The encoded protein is CASAGRTGSYNEQFF.

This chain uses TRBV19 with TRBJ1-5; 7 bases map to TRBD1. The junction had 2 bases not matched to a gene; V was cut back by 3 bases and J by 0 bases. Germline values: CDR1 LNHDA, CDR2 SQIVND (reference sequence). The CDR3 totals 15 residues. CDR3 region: CASSMGTDSNQPQHF. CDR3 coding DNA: TGTGCCAGTAGTATGGGGACAGATAGCAATCAGCCCCAGCATTTT.

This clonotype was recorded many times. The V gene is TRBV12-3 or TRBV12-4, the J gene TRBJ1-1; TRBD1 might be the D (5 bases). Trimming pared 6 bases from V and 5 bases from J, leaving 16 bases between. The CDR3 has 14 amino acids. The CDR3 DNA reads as TGTGCCAGCAGCCCTTCCTGGGGGGGGACTGAAGCTTTCTTT. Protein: CASSPSWGGTEAFF.

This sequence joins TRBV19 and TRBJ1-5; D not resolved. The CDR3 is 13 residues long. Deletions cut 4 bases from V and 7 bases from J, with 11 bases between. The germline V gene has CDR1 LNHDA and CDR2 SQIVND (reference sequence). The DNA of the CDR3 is TGTGCCAGTAGTAATCCAACGCCCCAGCCCCAGCATTTT. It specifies CASSNPTPQPQHF.

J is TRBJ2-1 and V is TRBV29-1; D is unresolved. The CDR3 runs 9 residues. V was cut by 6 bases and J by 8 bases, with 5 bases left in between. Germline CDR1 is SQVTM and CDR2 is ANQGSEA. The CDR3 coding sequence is TGCAGCGTCCCCGATGAGCAGTTCTTC. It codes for CSVPDEQFF.

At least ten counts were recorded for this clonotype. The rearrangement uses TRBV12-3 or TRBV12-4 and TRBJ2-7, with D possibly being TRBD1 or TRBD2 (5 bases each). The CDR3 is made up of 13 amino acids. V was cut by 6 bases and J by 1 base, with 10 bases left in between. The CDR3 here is CASRSGLSYEQYF. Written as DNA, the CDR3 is TGTGCCAGCAGGTCGGGGCTTTCCTACGAGCAGTACTTC.

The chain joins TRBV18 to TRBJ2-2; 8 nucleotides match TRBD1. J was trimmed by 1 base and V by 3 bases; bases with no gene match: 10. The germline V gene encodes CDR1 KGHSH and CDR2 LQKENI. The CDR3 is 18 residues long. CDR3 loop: CASSPPTGQGRNTGELFF. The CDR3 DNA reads TGTGCCAGCTCACCTCCAACCGGACAGGGAAGGAACACCGGGGAGCTGTTTTTT.

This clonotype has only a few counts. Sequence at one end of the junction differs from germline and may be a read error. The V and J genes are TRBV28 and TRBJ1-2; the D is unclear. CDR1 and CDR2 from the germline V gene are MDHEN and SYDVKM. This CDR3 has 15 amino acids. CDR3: CASNLYSVSNYGYTF. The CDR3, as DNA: TGTGCCAGCAATTTATATTCGGTTTCTAACTATGGCTACACCTTC.

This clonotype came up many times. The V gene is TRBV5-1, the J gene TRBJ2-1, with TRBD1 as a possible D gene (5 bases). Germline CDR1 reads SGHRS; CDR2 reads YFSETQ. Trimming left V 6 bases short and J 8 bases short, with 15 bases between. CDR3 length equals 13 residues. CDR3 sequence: CASKSRAVHEQFF. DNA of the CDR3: TGCGCCAGCAAGTCCAGGGCTGTGCATGAGCAGTTCTTC.

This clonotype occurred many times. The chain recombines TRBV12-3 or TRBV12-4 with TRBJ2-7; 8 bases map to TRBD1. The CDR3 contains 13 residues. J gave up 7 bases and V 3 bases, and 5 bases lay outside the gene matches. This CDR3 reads CASSFQGAGEQYF. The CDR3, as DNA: TGTGCCAGCAGTTTCCAGGGGGCAGGGGAGCAGTACTTC.

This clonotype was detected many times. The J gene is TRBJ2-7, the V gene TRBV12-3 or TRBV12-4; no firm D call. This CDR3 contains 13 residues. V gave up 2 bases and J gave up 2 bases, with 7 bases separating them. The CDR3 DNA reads TGTGCCAGCAGTTTAAGGTCGGCCTACGAGCAGTACTTC. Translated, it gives CASSLRSAYEQYF.

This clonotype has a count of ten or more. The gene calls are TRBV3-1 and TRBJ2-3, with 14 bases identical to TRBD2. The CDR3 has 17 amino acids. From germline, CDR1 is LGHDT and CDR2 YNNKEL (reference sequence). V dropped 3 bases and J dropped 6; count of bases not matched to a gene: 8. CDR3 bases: TGTGCCAGCAGCCAGAGACTAGCGGGGGGGCCGGGGGATACGCAGTATTTT. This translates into CASSQRLAGGPGDTQYF.

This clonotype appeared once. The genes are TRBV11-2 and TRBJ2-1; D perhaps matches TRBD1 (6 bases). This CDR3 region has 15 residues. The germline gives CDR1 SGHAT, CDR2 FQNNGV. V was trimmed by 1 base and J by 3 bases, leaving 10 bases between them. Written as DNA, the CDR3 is TGTGCCAGCAGCTTAGGGACAGCGATCTACAATGAGCAGTTCTTC. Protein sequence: CASSLGTAIYNEQFF. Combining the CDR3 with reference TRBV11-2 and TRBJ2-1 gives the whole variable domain EAGVAQSPRYKIIEKRQSVAFWCNPISGHATLYWYQQILGQGPKLLIQFQNNGVVDDSQLPKDRFSAERLKGVDSTLKIQPAKLEDSAVYLCASSLGTAIYNEQFFGPGTRLTVL.

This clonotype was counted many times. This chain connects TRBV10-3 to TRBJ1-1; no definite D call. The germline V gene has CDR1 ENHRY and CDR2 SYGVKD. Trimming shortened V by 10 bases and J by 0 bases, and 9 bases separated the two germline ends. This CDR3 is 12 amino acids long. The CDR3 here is CATLSMNTEAFF. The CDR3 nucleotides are TGTGCCACCCTCTCCATGAACACTGAAGCTTTCTTT.

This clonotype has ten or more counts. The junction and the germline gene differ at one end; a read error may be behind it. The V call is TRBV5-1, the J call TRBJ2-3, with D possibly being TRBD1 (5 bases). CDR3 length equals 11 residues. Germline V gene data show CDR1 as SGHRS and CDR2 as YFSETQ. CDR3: CASRDTDTQYF. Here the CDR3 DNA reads TGTGCCAGCAGGGACACAGATACGCAGTATTTT.

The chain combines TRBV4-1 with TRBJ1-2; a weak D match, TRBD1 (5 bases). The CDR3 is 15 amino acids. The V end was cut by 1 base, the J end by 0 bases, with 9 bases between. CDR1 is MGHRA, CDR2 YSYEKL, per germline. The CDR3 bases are TGCGCCAGCAGCCAAGGGACAACAGCTAACTATGGCTACACCTTC. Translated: CASSQGTTANYGYTF.

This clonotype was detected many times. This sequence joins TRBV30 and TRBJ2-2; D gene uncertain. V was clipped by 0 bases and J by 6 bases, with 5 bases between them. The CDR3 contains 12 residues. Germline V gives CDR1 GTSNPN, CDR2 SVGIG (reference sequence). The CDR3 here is CAWSVRAGELFF. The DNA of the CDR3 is TGTGCCTGGAGTGTTAGGGCCGGGGAGCTGTTTTTT.

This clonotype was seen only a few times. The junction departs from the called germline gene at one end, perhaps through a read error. This chain's CDR3 is CASSPPLGVGVNTEVFF. CDR3 nucleotides: TGTGCCAGCTCACCACCGCTCGGGGTCGGGGTGAACACTGAAGTTTTCTTT. The chain combines TRBV18 with TRBJ1-1; no firm D call. CDR1 KGHSH and CDR2 LQKENI come from the germline V gene. This CDR3 is 17 amino acids long.

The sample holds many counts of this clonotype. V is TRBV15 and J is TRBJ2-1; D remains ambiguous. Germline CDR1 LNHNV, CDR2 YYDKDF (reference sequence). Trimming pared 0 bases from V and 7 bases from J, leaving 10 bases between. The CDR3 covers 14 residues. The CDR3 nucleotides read TGTGCCACCAGCAGAGATATGGTTGTGAATGAGCAGTTCTTC. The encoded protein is CATSRDMVVNEQFF.

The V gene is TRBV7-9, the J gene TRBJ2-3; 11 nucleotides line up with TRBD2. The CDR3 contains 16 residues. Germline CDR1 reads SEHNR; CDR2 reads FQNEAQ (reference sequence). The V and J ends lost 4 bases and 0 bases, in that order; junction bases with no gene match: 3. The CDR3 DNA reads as TGTGCCAGCAGCTGGGCTAGCGGGGGGAGCACAGATACGCAGTATTTT. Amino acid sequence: CASSWASGGSTDTQYF.

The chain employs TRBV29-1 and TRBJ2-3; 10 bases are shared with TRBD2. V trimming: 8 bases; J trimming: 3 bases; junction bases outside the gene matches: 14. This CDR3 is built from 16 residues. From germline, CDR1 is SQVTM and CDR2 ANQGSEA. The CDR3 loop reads CSIVRSSGGGTDTQYF. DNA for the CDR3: TGCAGCATTGTAAGGTCTAGCGGGGGCGGAACAGATACGCAGTATTTT.